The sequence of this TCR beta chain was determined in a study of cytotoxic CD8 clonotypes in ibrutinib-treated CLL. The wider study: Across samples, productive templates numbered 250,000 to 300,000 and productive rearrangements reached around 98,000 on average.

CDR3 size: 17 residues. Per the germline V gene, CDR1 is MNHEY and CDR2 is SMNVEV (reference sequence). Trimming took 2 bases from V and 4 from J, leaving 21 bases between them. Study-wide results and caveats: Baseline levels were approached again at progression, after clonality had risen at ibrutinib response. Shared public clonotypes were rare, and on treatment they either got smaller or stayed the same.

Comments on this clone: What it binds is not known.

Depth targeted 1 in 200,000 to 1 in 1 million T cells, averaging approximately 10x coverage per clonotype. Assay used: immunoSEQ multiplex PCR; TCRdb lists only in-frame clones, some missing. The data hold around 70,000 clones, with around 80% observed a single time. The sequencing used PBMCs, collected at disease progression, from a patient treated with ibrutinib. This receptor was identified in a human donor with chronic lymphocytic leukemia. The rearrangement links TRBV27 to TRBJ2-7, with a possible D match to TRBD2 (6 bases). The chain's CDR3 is CASSLLRTGTPVYEQYF. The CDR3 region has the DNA TGTGCCAGCAGTTTACTCCGGACCGGGACTCCGGTATACGAGCAGTACTTC.